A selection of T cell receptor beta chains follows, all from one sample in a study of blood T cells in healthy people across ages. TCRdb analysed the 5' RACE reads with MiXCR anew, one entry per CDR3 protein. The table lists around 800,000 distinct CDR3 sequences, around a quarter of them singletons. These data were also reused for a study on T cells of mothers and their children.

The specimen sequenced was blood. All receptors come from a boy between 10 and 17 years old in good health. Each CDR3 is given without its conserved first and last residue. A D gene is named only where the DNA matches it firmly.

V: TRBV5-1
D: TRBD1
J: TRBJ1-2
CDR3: ASSLNQGTANYGYT

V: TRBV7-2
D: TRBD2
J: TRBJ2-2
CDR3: ASSQTPGLAGVYTGELF

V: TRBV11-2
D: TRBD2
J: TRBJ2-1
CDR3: ASSLTSTSGGRQF

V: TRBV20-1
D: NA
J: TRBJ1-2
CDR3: SAAHRENYGYT

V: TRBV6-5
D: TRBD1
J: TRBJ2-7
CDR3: ASSYSIAQGAYEQY

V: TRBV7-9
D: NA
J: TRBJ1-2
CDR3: ASSPSGRDGYT

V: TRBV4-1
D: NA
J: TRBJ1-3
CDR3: ASSRLQGTGNTIY

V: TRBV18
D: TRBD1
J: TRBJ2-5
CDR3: ASSPPGQGGETQY

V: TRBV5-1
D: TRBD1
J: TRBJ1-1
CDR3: ASSPTGVATEAF

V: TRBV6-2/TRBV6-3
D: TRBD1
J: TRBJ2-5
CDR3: ASSRGTGPETQY

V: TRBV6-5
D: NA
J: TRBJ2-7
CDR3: ASSYSGGAVEEQY

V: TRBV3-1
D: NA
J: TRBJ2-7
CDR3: ASAPRGTSYEQY

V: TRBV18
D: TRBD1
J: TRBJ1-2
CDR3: ASSPPGQGRRGYT

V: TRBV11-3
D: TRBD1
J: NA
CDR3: ASSPGTGSNEQF

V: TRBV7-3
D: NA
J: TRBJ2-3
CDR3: ASSLGGVRTDTQY

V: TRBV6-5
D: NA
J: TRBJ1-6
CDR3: ASSWTAKSSYNSPLH

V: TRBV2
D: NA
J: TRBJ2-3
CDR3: ASRYSDTQY

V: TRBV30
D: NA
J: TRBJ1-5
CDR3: AWSEEVRPQH

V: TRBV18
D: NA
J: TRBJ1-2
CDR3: ASSPPYSTLVGYT

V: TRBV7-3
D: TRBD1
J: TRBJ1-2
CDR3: ASSSSPRDRNYGYT

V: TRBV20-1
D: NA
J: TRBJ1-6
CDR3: SARDPRGSGFASLH

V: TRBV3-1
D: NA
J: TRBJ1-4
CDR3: ASSKKGTEKLF

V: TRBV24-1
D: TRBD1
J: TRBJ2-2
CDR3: ATSVPQGDNTGELF

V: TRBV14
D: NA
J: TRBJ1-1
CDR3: ASSWPGTEAF

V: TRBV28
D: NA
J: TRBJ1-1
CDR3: ASREGGTGNTEAF

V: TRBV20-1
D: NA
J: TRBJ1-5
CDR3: SARRDGTSNQPQH

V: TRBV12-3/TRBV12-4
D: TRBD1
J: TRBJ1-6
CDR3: ASTDRANSPLH

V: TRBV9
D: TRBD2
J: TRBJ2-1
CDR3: ASSVGAGYNEQF

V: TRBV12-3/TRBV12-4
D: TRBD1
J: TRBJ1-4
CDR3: ASSLQGALGLF

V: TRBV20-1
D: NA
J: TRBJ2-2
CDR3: SAPVPGRNTGELF

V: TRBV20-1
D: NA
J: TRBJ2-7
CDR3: SAQTGQGRNYEQY

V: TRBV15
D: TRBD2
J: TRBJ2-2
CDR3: ATSWRGGNTGELF

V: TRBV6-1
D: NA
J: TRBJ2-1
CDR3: ASGQSRRPYNEQF

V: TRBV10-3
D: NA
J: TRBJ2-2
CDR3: AISQTGDLNTGELF

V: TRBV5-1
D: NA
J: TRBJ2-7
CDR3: ASTQTSDRLTSYEQY

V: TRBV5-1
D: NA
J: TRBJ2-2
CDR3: ASSLTSGGRTGELF

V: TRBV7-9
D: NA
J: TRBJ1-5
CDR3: ASSFVRDTYSNQPQH